The 7 T cell receptor beta chains below were found in one sample sequenced in a study of control samples from healthy donors and cancer patients. Libraries were prepared by immunoSEQ multiplex PCR; TCRdb keeps only in-frame clonotypes and omits some of them. The sample shows 50,000 or so clones, approximately 93% of them seen only once. The sequenced sample consisted of PBMCs. All receptors come from a woman in her fifties or sixties with head and neck cancer.

V usage is TRBV6-5 and J usage is TRBJ2-1; 9 bases fit TRBD2. The V gene end was trimmed by 5 bases and the J gene end by 3 bases; junction bases not matched to a gene: 2. CDR1 MNHEY and CDR2 SVGAGI come from the germline V gene. The CDR3 spans 14 residues. CDR3 region: CASSPSGVYNEQFF. CDR3 DNA sequence: TGTGCCAGCAGTCCTAGCGGGGTCTACAATGAGCAGTTCTTC.

The chain recombines TRBV21-1 with TRBJ2-6; TRBD2 is taken as the D call from the table, unchecked against the DNA. TRBV21-1 is a recognized pseudogene. The length of the CDR3 is 17 residues. The CDR3 DNA sequence: TGTGCCAGCAGCAAAGCCTGGAGGCCGCCTGGGGCCAACGTCCTGACTTTC. Translation gives CASSKAWRPPGANVLTF.

V and J are TRBV9 and TRBJ1-1, with 7 bases fitting TRBD1. The germline gives CDR1 SGDLS, CDR2 YYNGEE. Trimming took 0 bases from V and 0 from J; bases not matched to a gene: 8. The CDR3 covers 17 residues. CDR3 residues: CASSVGAGGLMNTEAFF. The CDR3 DNA is TGTGCCAGCAGCGTAGGGGCAGGGGGACTGATGAACACTGAAGCTTTCTTT.

The chain combines TRBV24-1 with TRBJ2-5; 8 nucleotides match TRBD1. Germline lookup yields CDR1 KGHDR and CDR2 SFDVKD. J gave up 7 bases and V 0 bases, and 12 bases lay outside the gene matches. This CDR3 has 17 amino acids. The CDR3 coding sequence is TGTGCCACCAGTGATTTGCAGAGCCAGGGGGCCATAGGGACCCAGTACTTC. Residues: CATSDLQSQGAIGTQYF.

J is TRBJ2-7 and V is TRBV5-1; 9 bases are shared with TRBD2. There are 17 residues in the CDR3. The V gene end was trimmed by 0 bases and the J gene end by 1 base; junction bases not matched to a gene: 8. Germline CDR1 reads SGHRS; CDR2 reads YFSETQ. The CDR3 is CASSLALLAGGSYEQYF. The CDR3 coding sequence is TGCGCCAGCAGCTTGGCCCTCTTGGCGGGAGGGTCCTACGAGCAGTACTTC.

The sample holds a few counts of this clone. The CDR3 DNA reads TGTGCCAGCAGTTACGAACTAGCGGGAGCAGATACGCAGTATTTT. Translation: CASSYELAGADTQYF. J is TRBJ2-3 and V is TRBV6-2 or TRBV6-3, with 11 nucleotides matching TRBD2. Germline-derived CDR1 and CDR2 are MNHEY and SVGEGT. Unmatched junction bases numbered 2, after V lost 2 bases and J lost 4 bases. The CDR3 sequence is 15 residues long.

This clone showed up just once. Other DNA sequences in the same sample also yield this CDR3. The chain links TRBV18 to TRBJ1-1, with D perhaps matching TRBD1 (6 bases). CDR3 size: 14 residues. Germline CDR1 KGHSH, CDR2 LQKENI. Trimming took off 2 bases at V and 1 base at J, with 8 bases between the two ends. The CDR3 DNA is TGTGCCAGCTCACCAGGACAGCAGAACACTGAAGCTTTCTTT. This gives the protein CASSPGQQNTEAFF.